Included here is one TCR beta chain sequence, with context. The sample comes from a study of OX40 agonist ivuxolimab in advanced cancers. Using immunoSEQ multiplex PCR, the repertoire was profiled, and TCRdb retains in-frame clones only, with some absent. The sample shows 35,000 or so clones, around 80% of them seen only once. The input for sequencing was CD4+ or CD8+ T cells sorted from blood, taken in a trial of the OX40 agonist ivuxolimab. The clonotype was recovered from an adult with an advanced solid tumor such as melanoma, head and neck, liver or kidney cancer.

For the CDR3, the DNA is TGTGCCAGCAGCTTAATGCTAGCGGGGTACGATACGCAGTATTTT. Translation: CASSLMLAGYDTQYF. The rearrangement joins TRBV7-6 to TRBJ2-3, with 9 bases that match TRBD2. Looked up from germline, CDR1 is SGHVS and CDR2 is FNYEAQ. The CDR3 spans 15 residues. The junction had 6 bases not matched to a gene; V was cut back by 2 bases and J by 6 bases.